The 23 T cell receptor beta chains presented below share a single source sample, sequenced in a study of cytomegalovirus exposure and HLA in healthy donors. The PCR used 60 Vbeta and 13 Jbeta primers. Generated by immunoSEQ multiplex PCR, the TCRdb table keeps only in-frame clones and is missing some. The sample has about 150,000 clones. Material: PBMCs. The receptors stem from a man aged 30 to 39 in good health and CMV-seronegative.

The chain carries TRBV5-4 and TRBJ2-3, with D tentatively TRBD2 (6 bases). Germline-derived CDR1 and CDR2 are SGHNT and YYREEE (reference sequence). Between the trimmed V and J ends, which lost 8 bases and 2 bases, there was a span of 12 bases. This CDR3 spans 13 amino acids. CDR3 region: CASRLDLTDTQYF. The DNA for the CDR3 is TGTGCCAGTCGACTAGACCTCACAGATACGCAGTATTTT.

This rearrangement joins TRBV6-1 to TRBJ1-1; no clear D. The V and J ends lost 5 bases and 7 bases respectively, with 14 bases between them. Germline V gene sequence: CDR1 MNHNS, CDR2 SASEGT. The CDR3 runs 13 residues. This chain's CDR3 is CASSLATGLEAFF. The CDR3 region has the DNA TGTGCCAGCAGTCTAGCCACGGGTCTTGAAGCTTTCTTT.

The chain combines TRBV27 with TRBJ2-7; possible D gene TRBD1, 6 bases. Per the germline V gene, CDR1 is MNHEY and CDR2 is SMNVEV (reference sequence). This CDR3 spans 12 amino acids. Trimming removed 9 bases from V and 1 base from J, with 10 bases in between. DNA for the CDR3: TGTGCCAGTCAGGGGTTGTCCTACGAGCAGTACTTC. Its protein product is CASQGLSYEQYF.

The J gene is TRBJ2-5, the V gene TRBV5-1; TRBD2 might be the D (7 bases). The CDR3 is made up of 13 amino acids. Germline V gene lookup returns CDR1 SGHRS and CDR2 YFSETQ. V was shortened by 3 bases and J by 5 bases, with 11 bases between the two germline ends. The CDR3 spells CASSSGGRETQYF. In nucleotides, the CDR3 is TGCGCCAGCAGCTCCGGGGGGCGGGAGACCCAGTACTTC.

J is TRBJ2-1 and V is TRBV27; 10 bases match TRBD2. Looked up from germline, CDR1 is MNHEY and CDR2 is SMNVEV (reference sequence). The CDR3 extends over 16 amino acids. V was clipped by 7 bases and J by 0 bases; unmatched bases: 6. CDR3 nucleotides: TGTGCCAGCACCCGTAGCGGGAGGACCTCCTACAATGAGCAGTTCTTC. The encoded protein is CASTRSGRTSYNEQFF.

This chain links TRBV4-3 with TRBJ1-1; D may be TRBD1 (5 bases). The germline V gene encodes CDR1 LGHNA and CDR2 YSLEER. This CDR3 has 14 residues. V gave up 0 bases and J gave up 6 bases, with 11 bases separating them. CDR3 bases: TGCGCCAGCAGCCAAGAAAGGTCAGGGTCTGAAGCTTTCTTT. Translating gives CASSQERSGSEAFF.

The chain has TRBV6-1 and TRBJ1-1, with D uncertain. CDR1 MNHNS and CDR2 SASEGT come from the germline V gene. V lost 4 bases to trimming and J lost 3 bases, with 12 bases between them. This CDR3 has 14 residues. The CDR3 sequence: CASSARRSDTEAFF. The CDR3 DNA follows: TGTGCCAGCAGTGCTCGGAGATCGGACACTGAAGCTTTCTTT.

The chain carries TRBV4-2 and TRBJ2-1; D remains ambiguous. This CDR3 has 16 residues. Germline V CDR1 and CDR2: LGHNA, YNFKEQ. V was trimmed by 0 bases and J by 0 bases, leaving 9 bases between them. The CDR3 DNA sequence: TGTGCCAGCAGCCAAGAGTACTTTACCTCCTACAATGAGCAGTTCTTC. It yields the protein CASSQEYFTSYNEQFF.

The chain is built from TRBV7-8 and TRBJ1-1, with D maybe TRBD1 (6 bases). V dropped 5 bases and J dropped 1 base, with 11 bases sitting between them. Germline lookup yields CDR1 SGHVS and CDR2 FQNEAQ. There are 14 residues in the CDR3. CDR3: CASSPRGPNTEAFF. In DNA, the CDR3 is TGTGCCAGCAGCCCCAGGGGCCCGAACACTGAAGCTTTCTTT.

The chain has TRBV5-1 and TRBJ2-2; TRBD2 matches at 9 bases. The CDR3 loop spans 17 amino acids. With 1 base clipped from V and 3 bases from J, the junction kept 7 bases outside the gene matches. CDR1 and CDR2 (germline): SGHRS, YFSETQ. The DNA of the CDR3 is TGCGCCAGCAGCTTGTTCGCGGGAGGGCCGGACACCGGGGAGCTGTTTTTT. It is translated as CASSLFAGGPDTGELFF.

In DNA form, the CDR3 reads TGTGCCAGCAGACTAGCGTTGAGCTCCTACAATGAGCAGTTCTTC. Translated, it gives CASRLALSSYNEQFF. The chain couples TRBV6-1 to TRBJ2-1; TRBD2 aligns across 7 bases. The junction had 5 bases not matched to a gene; V was cut back by 6 bases and J by 0 bases. The CDR3 extends over 15 amino acids. Looked up from germline, CDR1 is MNHNS and CDR2 is SASEGT.

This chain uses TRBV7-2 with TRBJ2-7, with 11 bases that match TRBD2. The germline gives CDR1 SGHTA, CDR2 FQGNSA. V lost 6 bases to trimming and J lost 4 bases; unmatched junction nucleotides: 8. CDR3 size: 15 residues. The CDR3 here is CASRSTSGAAYEQYF. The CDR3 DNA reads TGTGCCAGCAGGTCGACTAGCGGGGCAGCATACGAGCAGTACTTC.

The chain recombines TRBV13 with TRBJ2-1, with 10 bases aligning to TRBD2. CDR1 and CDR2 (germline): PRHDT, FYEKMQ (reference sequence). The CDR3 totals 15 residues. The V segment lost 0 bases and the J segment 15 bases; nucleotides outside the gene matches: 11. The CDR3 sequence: CASSLGPAGGPEPFF. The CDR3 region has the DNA TGTGCCAGCAGCTTAGGCCCAGCGGGAGGGCCCGAACCGTTCTTC.

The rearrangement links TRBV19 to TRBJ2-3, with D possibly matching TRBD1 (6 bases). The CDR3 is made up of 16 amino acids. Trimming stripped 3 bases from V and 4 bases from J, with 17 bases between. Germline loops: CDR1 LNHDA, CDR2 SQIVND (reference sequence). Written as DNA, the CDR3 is TGTGCCAGTAGTATTTGGGGGCCGACTACCTCAGATACGCAGTATTTT. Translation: CASSIWGPTTSDTQYF.

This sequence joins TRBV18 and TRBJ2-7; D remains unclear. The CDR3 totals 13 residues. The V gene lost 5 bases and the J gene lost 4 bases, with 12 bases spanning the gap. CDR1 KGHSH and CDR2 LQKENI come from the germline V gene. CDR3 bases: TGTGCCAGCTCAAACCCGAGTCTTTACGAGCAGTACTTC. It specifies CASSNPSLYEQYF.

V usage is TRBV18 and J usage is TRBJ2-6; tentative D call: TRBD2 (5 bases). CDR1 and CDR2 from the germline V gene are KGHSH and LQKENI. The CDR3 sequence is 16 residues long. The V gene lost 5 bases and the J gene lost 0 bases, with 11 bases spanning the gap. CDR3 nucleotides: TGTGCCAGCTCAATACGAGGGAGCTCTGGGGCCAACGTCCTGACTTTC. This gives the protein CASSIRGSSGANVLTF.

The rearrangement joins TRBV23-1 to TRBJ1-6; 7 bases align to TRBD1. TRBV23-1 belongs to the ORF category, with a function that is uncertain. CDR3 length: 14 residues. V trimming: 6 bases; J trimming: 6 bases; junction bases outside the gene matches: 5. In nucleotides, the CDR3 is TGCGCCAGCAGCCAGGGACAGCTTAATTCACCCCTCCACTTT. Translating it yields CASSQGQLNSPLHF.

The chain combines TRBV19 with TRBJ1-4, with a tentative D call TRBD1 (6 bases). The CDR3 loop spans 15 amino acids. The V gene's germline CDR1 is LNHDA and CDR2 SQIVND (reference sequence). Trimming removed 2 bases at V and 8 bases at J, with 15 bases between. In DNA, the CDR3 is TGTGCCAGTAGTATACCAAGGACAGAAATAGAAAAACTGTTTTTT. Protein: CASSIPRTEIEKLFF.

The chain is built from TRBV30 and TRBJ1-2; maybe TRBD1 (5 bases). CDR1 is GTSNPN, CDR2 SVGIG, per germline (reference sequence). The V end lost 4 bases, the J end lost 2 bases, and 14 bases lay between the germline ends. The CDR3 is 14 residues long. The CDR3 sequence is CAWIRQSFNYGYTF. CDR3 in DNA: TGTGCCTGGATTAGACAGAGTTTCAACTATGGCTACACCTTC.

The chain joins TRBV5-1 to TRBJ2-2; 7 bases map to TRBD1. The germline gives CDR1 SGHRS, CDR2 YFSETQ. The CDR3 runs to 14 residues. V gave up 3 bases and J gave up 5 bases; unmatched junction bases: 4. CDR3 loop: CASSSGQFTGELFF. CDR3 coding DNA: TGCGCCAGCAGCTCGGGACAGTTTACCGGGGAGCTGTTTTTT.

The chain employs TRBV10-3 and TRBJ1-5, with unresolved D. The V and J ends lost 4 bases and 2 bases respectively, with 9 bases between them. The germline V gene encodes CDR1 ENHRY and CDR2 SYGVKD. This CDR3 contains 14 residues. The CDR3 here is CAISVGGGNQPQHF. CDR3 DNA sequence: TGTGCCATCAGTGTGGGAGGTGGCAATCAGCCCCAGCATTTT.

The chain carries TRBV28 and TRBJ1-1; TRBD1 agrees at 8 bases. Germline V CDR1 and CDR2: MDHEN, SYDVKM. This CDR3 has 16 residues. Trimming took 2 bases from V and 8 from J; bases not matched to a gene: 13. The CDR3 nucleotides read TGTGCCAGCAGTTTAGAGACAGGGGCTCCTCATCTAGAAGCTTTCTTT. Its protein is CASSLETGAPHLEAFF. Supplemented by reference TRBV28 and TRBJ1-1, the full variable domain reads DVKVTQSSRYLVKRTGEKVFLECVQDMDHENMFWYRQDPGLGLRLIYFSYDVKMKEKGDIPEGYSVSREKKERFSLILESASTNQTSMYLCASSLETGAPHLEAFFGQGTRLTVV.

The CDR3 sequence is CSVEGISSYEQYF. The CDR3 DNA reads as TGCAGCGTTGAAGGAATTAGCTCCTACGAGCAGTACTTC. This sequence joins TRBV29-1 and TRBJ2-7; D gene unclear. The germline gives CDR1 SQVTM, CDR2 ANQGSEA. The CDR3 has 13 residues. V was shortened by 1 base and J by 0 bases, with 7 bases between the two germline ends.